One sample yielded the 25 T cell receptor beta chains listed below, sequenced in a study of radiation and T cells in renal cell carcinoma (dated by TCRdb to 2019 to 2021). The library was made by the immunoSEQ multiplex PCR assay. Imported from immuneACCESS, the table was reduced by TCRdb to in-frame sequences with V and J called. These copies leave out some clones; in studies compared against another copy, an unresolved V gene accounts for under half, and the cause of the remainder is not known. The table for this sample lists 97,000 or so clones; approximately 82% of them were counted only once. The ten largest clones take up under 8.5% of the sample. The sample's time point label, decoded: blood 4 weeks post-SBRT, at nephrectomy. What the treatment or condition label conveys for this sample: 15 Gy SBRT to primary tumor, nephrectomy 4 weeks later. The sequences come from blood, collected from a patient whose treatment included radiotherapy and nephrectomy. Every receptor here comes from a man aged 60 to 75 with renal cell carcinoma.

The chain combines TRBV2 with TRBJ2-1; the D is unclear. Trimming cost V 5 bases and J 5 bases, with 7 bases left between them. Per germline, CDR1 SNHLY and CDR2 FYNNEI. The CDR3 is made up of 12 amino acids. The CDR3 reads CASSRGNNEQFF. The CDR3 DNA reads TGTGCCAGCAGTAGAGGTAACAATGAGCAGTTCTTC.

V and J are TRBV30 and TRBJ2-1; 9 bases are a match to TRBD2. V trimming: 4 bases; J trimming: 2 bases; junction bases outside the gene matches: 12. The V gene's germline CDR1 is GTSNPN and CDR2 SVGIG (reference sequence). The CDR3 consists of 17 residues. CDR3 in DNA: TGTGCCTGGACCGGCGGCGGGAGGGACCCCCCCTACAATGAGCAGTTCTTC. This sequence encodes CAWTGGGRDPPYNEQFF.

There are a few counts of this clone. The V call is TRBV29-1, the J call TRBJ1-1; possible D gene TRBD1, 5 bases. The germline V and J ends were trimmed by 5 bases and 1 base, with 11 bases remaining between them. Germline CDR1 SQVTM, CDR2 ANQGSEA. The CDR3 totals 13 residues. The CDR3: CSVPRAANTEAFF. CDR3 DNA: TGCAGCGTTCCCAGGGCCGCGAACACTGAAGCTTTCTTT.

This CDR3 reads CASKAGVGNQPQHF. DNA for the CDR3: TGTGCCAGCAAAGCGGGGGTGGGAAATCAGCCCCAGCATTTT. V and J are TRBV2 and TRBJ1-5, with D tentatively TRBD1 (5 bases). Per germline, CDR1 SNHLY and CDR2 FYNNEI. V was clipped by 7 bases and J by 4 bases, with 14 bases between them. The CDR3 spans 14 residues.

The chain is built from TRBV4-3 and TRBJ2-3, with D possibly being TRBD1 or TRBD2 (5 bases each). Germline CDR1 LGHNA, CDR2 YSLEER. V was trimmed by 1 base and J by 0 bases, leaving 26 bases between them. The CDR3 is 21 residues long. CDR3 region: CASSQGRSGLAGVGSTDTQYF. CDR3 nucleotide sequence: TGCGCCAGCAGCCAAGGGCGGTCGGGGCTAGCCGGAGTAGGTAGCACAGATACGCAGTATTTT.

In DNA form, the CDR3 reads TGTGCCAGTAGTCCAGGGACACCGAACACTGAAGCTTTCTTT. It yields the protein CASSPGTPNTEAFF. V is TRBV19 and J is TRBJ1-1; D is perhaps TRBD1 (6 bases). V dropped 5 bases and J dropped 1 base, with 11 bases sitting between them. The CDR3 extends over 14 amino acids. The germline CDR1 and CDR2 sequences are LNHDA and SQIVND (reference sequence).

This chain links TRBV6-5 with TRBJ1-1, with 7 bases lining up with TRBD1. CDR3 length equals 15 residues. V lost 6 bases and J lost 1; bases outside the gene matches: 8. Germline lookup yields CDR1 MNHEY and CDR2 SVGAGI. The CDR3 loop is CASRGSGTANTEAFF. The DNA for the CDR3 is TGTGCCAGCAGGGGATCCGGGACAGCGAACACTGAAGCTTTCTTT.

The rearrangement joins TRBV7-2 to TRBJ1-2, with a tentative D call TRBD1 (6 bases). This CDR3 is 15 amino acids long. Per germline, CDR1 SGHTA and CDR2 FQGNSA. V lost 1 base and J 5 bases, leaving 14 bases between the germline ends. CDR3 DNA: TGTGCCAGCAGCTTAGAGCCGGGGGCGGGGTATGGCTACACCTTC. This gives the protein CASSLEPGAGYGYTF.

This clone was picked up one time. J is TRBJ2-1 and V is TRBV5-4; 13 nucleotides match TRBD2. Germline-derived CDR1 and CDR2 are SGHNT and YYREEE (reference sequence). The CDR3 runs to 18 residues. The J segment lost 6 bases and the V segment lost 0 bases, leaving 9 bases of the junction unmatched. The CDR3 spells CASSLARAGLAGPNEQFF. The CDR3 bases are TGTGCCAGCAGCTTGGCAAGGGCGGGACTAGCGGGACCCAATGAGCAGTTCTTC.

The gene calls are TRBV9 and TRBJ2-7, with 7 bases aligning to TRBD2. Germline assignment: CDR1 SGDLS and CDR2 YYNGEE. The CDR3 covers 15 residues. J was trimmed by 0 bases and V by 4 bases; bases with no gene match: 7. The CDR3 sequence is CASSPAGLASYEQYF. The CDR3 region has the DNA TGTGCCAGCAGCCCAGCGGGACTGGCCTCCTACGAGCAGTACTTC.

This chain uses TRBV5-1 with TRBJ2-2; D gene uncertain. Trimming cost V 0 bases and J 2 bases, with 5 bases left between them. This CDR3 comprises 14 residues. Germline CDR1 is SGHRS and CDR2 is YFSETQ. In DNA form, the CDR3 reads TGCGCCAGCAGCTTGGGCAGCAACACCGGGGAGCTGTTTTTT. Its protein product is CASSLGSNTGELFF.

The chain links TRBV5-1 to TRBJ2-7, with 8 bases matching TRBD1. The CDR3 extends over 14 amino acids. Germline V gene lookup returns CDR1 SGHRS and CDR2 YFSETQ. The V and J ends lost 4 bases and 2 bases, in that order; junction bases with no gene match: 5. CDR3 residues: CASSTGTGAYEQYF. CDR3 nucleotides: TGCGCCAGCAGCACCGGGACAGGAGCCTACGAGCAGTACTTC.

The chain joins TRBV19 to TRBJ2-3; TRBD2 agrees at 8 bases. The CDR3 loop spans 17 amino acids. Germline V gene data show CDR1 as LNHDA and CDR2 as SQIVND (reference sequence). V trimming: 3 bases; J trimming: 1 base; junction bases outside the gene matches: 9. The CDR3 DNA reads TGTGCCAGTAGTATCCGTCGGGAGGGCCGTGGCACAGATACGCAGTATTTT. Protein: CASSIRREGRGTDTQYF.

The J gene is TRBJ2-7, the V gene TRBV30; 7 bases are a match to TRBD1. Looked up from germline, CDR1 is GTSNPN and CDR2 is SVGIG (reference sequence). The CDR3 contains 13 residues. The trim removed 3 bases at V and 2 bases at J, leaving 4 bases unmatched. The CDR3, as DNA: TGTGCCTGGAGGGAGACAGGGACCTACGAGCAGTACTTC. Amino acids: CAWRETGTYEQYF. Full variable domain (missing parts from reference TRBV30 and TRBJ2-7): SQTIHQWPATLVQPVGSPLSLECTVEGTSNPNLYWYRQAAGRGLQLLFYSVGIGQISSEVPQNLSASRPQDRQFILSSKKLLLSDSGFYLCAWRETGTYEQYFGPGTRLTVT.

This clone appeared a single time. The chain employs TRBV7-9 and TRBJ1-1, with D unresolved. CDR3 size: 12 residues. Germline V gene sequence: CDR1 SEHNR, CDR2 FQNEAQ (reference sequence). V shed 3 bases and J shed 3 bases, with 5 bases lying between them. The CDR3 spells CASSFSYTEAFF. In nucleotides, the CDR3 is TGTGCCAGCAGCTTCAGCTACACTGAAGCTTTCTTT. The whole variable domain, filled in from reference TRBV7-9 and TRBJ1-1, reads DTGVSQNPRHKITKRGQNVTFRCDPISEHNRLYWYRQTLGQGPEFLTYFQNEAQLEKSRLLSDRFSAERPKGSFSTLEIQRTEQGDSAMYLCASSFSYTEAFFGQGTRLTVV.

The V call is TRBV7-2, the J call TRBJ2-7; D gene ambiguous. Trimming took 4 bases from V and 4 from J, leaving 17 bases between them. CDR1 and CDR2 (germline): SGHTA, FQGNSA. The CDR3 length is 15 residues. The DNA for the CDR3 is TGTGCCAGCAGCTCTCATGTACCCTTAGTTTACGAGCAGTACTTC. Protein sequence: CASSSHVPLVYEQYF.

The genes are TRBV7-9 and TRBJ2-1; D is ambiguous. Germline V gene lookup returns CDR1 SEHNR and CDR2 FQNEAQ (reference sequence). CDR3 length equals 15 residues. Trimming pared 1 base from V and 5 bases from J, leaving 12 bases between. In DNA, the CDR3 is TGTGCCAGCAGCTTAGTTGCGGCAGCCCACAATGAGCAGTTCTTC. Amino acid sequence: CASSLVAAAHNEQFF.

The chain recombines TRBV19 with TRBJ2-1; 7 nucleotides align to TRBD2. V shed 8 bases, J shed 9 bases, and the junction held 7 bases outside the gene matches. The germline V gene has CDR1 LNHDA and CDR2 SQIVND (reference sequence). The CDR3 has 12 amino acids. The CDR3 bases are TGTGCCAGTGGCGCGGGAGACCCTGAGCAGTTCTTC. Amino acid sequence: CASGAGDPEQFF. Drawing the rest from reference TRBV19 and TRBJ2-1, the complete variable domain is DGGITQSPKYLFRKEGQNVTLSCEQNLNHDAMYWYRQDPGQGLRLIYYSQIVNDFQKGDIAEGYSVSREKKESFPLTVTSAQKNPTAFYLCASGAGDPEQFFGPGTRLTVL.

A word on this clone: The sample carries other DNA sequences with the same CDR3. J is TRBJ2-7 and V is TRBV29-1; 8 nucleotides match TRBD2. The CDR3 has 11 amino acids. Germline V gives CDR1 SQVTM, CDR2 ANQGSEA. V lost 7 bases and J lost 3; bases outside the gene matches: 2. In DNA form, the CDR3 reads TGCAGCGCGAGCGGGAGCTACGAGCAGTACTTC. As protein: CSASGSYEQYF.

The chain employs TRBV5-1 and TRBJ2-1, with TRBD2 matching 9 bases. Germline CDR1 SGHRS, CDR2 YFSETQ. J was trimmed by 7 bases and V by 2 bases; bases with no gene match: 13. The CDR3 is made up of 17 amino acids. CDR3 loop: CASSFLVGSGSGNEQFF. The CDR3, as DNA: TGCGCCAGCAGCTTCCTCGTCGGTAGCGGGAGTGGGAATGAGCAGTTCTTC.

The chain employs TRBV29-1 and TRBJ2-7; 7 positions agree with TRBD2. J was trimmed by 6 bases and V by 2 bases; bases with no gene match: 10. The CDR3 extends over 14 amino acids. Germline assignment: CDR1 SQVTM and CDR2 ANQGSEA. DNA of the CDR3: TGCAGCGTTGAAAGGGGAGGGCGGGGGTCCGAGCAGTACTTC. Its translation: CSVERGGRGSEQYF.

The chain links TRBV28 to TRBJ2-5; D assignment may be TRBD1 or TRBD2 (6 bases each). CDR1 is MDHEN, CDR2 SYDVKM, per germline. The CDR3 covers 13 residues. The germline V and J ends were trimmed by 3 bases and 5 bases, with 10 bases remaining between them. The CDR3, as DNA: TGTGCCAGCAGTTTTACAGGGAGGGAGACCCAGTACTTC. Translated, it gives CASSFTGRETQYF.

The chain joins TRBV19 to TRBJ1-5; TRBD1 might be the D (5 bases). The V end was cut by 7 bases, the J end by 0 bases, with 13 bases between. The CDR3 is made up of 15 amino acids. Germline values: CDR1 LNHDA, CDR2 SQIVND (reference sequence). Here the CDR3 DNA reads TGTGCCAGTACCCTGACAGTTTTTAGCAATCAGCCCCAGCATTTT. Amino acid sequence: CASTLTVFSNQPQHF.

The CDR3 DNA reads TGTGCCAGCAGCCTTCTAGCGGGAGACTACAATGAGCAGTTCTTC. This sequence encodes CASSLLAGDYNEQFF. The chain joins TRBV14 to TRBJ2-1; 10 bases match TRBD2. CDR1 is SGHDN and CDR2 is FVKESK in the germline V gene. The CDR3 is 15 amino acids. J lost 3 bases, V lost 4 bases, and 3 bases had no gene match.

V usage is TRBV28 and J usage is TRBJ2-1; the match to TRBD2 covers 9 bases. Germline V gene lookup returns CDR1 MDHEN and CDR2 SYDVKM. CDR3 size: 12 residues. The CDR3: CSSRLAGYSQFF. In DNA, the CDR3 is TGTTCTAGCCGGCTAGCGGGATATTCACAGTTCTTC.